This TCR beta chain was profiled in a study of blood T cell repertoires in COVID-19. About the study: The United States, Italy and Spain supplied acute and convalescent COVID-19 samples.

Trimming took off 0 bases at V and 8 bases at J, with 7 bases between the two ends. Germline-derived CDR1 and CDR2 are LGHDT and YNNKEL (reference sequence). The CDR3 is 12 residues long. This table comes from immunoSEQ multiplex PCR, and its TCRdb copy is limited to in-frame clones, with some not included. The table has approximately 350,000 clones, around 89% seen once. This sequence originates from a man aged 35 to 55 with acute or convalescent COVID-19. This rearrangement joins TRBV3-1 (or the pseudogene TRBV3-2) to TRBJ1-2, with TRBD1 as a possible D gene (5 bases). The sequencing input was peripheral blood. As DNA, the CDR3 is TGTGCCAGCAGCCAAGAAAAGGGGGGCTACACCTTC. This encodes CASSQEKGGYTF.